This entry is about one T cell receptor beta chain. The repertoire was sequenced with immunoSEQ multiplex PCR; TCRdb's copy has only in-frame clones and lacks some. The sample consists of roughly 45,000 clones, roughly 80% of them appearing once. This entry comes from a study of OX40 agonist ivuxolimab in advanced cancers. Study-wide background: Three partial responders included one hepatocellular carcinoma patient and two cutaneous melanoma patients.

The CDR3 contains 13 residues. V was shortened by 1 base and J by 9 bases, with 9 bases between the two germline ends. Germline loops: CDR1 SGHVS, CDR2 FNYEAQ. Sequences were derived from CD4+ or CD8+ T cells sorted from blood, sampled in a trial of the OX40 agonist ivuxolimab. The clonotype originates from an adult with an advanced solid tumor such as melanoma, head and neck, liver or kidney cancer. The V and J genes are TRBV7-6 and TRBJ2-2; D unresolved. The CDR3 region is CASSLVGFRELFF. The DNA of the CDR3 is TGTGCCAGCAGCTTAGTCGGTTTCAGGGAGCTGTTTTTT.